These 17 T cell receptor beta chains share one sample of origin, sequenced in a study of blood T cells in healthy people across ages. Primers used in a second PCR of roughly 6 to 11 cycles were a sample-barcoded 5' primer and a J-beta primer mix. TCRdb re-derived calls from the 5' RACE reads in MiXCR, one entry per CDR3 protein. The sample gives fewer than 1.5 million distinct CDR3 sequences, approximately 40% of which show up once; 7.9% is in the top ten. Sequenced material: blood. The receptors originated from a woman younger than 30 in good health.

The CDR3 nucleotides are TGCAGCCGTGCTACAGGACACCAAGAGACCCAGTACTTC. It translates to CSRATGHQETQYF. The J gene is TRBJ2-5, the V gene TRBV20-1, with a tentative D call TRBD1 (5 bases). Germline assignment: CDR1 DFQATT and CDR2 SNEGSKA (reference sequence). This CDR3 has 13 amino acids.

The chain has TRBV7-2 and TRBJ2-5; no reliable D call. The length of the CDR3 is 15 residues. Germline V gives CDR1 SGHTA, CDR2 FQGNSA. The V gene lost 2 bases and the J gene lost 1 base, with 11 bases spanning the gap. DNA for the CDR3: TGTGCCAGCAGCTTACTTGCATGGGCCCAAGAGACCCAGTACTTC. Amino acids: CASSLLAWAQETQYF.

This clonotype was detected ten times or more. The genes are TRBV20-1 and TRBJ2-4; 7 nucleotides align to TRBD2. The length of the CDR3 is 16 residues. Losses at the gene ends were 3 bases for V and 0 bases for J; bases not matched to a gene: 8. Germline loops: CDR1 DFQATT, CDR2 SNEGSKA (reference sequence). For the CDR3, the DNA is TGCAGTGCTAGCCACTTGGGGAGGGGAGCCAAAAACATTCAGTACTTC. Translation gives CSASHLGRGAKNIQYF.

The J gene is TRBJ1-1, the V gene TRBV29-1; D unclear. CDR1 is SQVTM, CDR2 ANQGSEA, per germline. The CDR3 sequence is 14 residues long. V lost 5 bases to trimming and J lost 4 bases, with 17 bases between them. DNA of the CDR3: TGCAGCGTTAAAGGAGGATTTGCGGGCACTGAAGCTTTCTTT. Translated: CSVKGGFAGTEAFF.

The CDR3 is CASSSGREGGAGELFF. The CDR3 region has the DNA TGTGCCAGCAGTTCTGGGAGGGAAGGAGGGGCCGGGGAGCTGTTTTTT. V usage is TRBV6-6 and J usage is TRBJ2-2, with 7 bases that match TRBD2. This CDR3 is 16 amino acids long. Unmatched junction bases numbered 11, after V lost 4 bases and J lost 6 bases. Per germline, CDR1 MNHNY and CDR2 SVGAGI (reference sequence).

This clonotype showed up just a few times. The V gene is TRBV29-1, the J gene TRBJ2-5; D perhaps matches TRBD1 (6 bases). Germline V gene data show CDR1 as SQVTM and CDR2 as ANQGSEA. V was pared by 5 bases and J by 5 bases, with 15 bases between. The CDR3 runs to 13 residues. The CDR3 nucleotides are TGCAGCGTTTCGGGCAGGGGATCCGAGACCCAGTACTTC. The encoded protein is CSVSGRGSETQYF. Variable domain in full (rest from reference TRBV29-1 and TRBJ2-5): SAVISQKPSRDICQRGTSLTIQCQVDSQVTMMFWYRQQPGQSLTLIATANQGSEATYESGFVIDKFPISRPNLTFSTLTVSNMSPEDSSIYLCSVSGRGSETQYFGPGTRLLVL.

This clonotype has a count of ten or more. This chain's CDR3 is CASSHGLAGSGETQYF. CDR3 nucleotides: TGTGCCAGCAGCCACGGACTAGCGGGGTCAGGAGAGACCCAGTACTTC. V gene TRBV7-9 combines with J gene TRBJ2-5; 12 bases map to TRBD2. Germline loops: CDR1 SEHNR, CDR2 FQNEAQ (reference sequence). CDR3 length equals 16 residues. The J segment lost 4 bases and the V segment lost 5 bases, leaving 8 bases of the junction unmatched.

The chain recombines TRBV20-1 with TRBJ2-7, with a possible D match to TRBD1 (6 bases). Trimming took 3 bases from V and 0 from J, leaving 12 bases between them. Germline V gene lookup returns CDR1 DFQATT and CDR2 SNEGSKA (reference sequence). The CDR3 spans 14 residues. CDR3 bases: TGCAGTGCTAGCCGACAGGAGGCCTCCTACGAGCAGTACTTC. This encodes CSASRQEASYEQYF.

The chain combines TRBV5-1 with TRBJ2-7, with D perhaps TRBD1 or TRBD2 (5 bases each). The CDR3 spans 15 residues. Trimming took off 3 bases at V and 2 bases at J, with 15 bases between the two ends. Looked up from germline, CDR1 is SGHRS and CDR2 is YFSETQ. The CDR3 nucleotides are TGCGCCAGCAGCTGGGACGGTGCTAGCCCCTACGAGCAGTACTTC. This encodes CASSWDGASPYEQYF.

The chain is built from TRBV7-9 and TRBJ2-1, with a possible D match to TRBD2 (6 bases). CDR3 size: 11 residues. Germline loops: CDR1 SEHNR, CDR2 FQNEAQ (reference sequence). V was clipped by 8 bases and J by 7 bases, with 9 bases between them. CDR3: CASGGKNEQFF. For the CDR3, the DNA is TGTGCCAGCGGAGGGAAGAATGAGCAGTTCTTC.

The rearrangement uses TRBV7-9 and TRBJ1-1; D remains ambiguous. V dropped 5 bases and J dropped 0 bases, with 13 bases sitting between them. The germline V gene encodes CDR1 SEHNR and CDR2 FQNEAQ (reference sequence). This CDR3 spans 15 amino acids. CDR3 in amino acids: CASSDLGRLNTEAFF. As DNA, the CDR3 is TGTGCCAGCAGCGACCTCGGACGGCTGAACACTGAAGCTTTCTTT. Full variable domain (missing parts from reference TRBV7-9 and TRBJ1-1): DTGVSQNPRHKITKRGQNVTFRCDPISEHNRLYWYRQTLGQGPEFLTYFQNEAQLEKSRLLSDRFSAERPKGSFSTLEIQRTEQGDSAMYLCASSDLGRLNTEAFFGQGTRLTVV.

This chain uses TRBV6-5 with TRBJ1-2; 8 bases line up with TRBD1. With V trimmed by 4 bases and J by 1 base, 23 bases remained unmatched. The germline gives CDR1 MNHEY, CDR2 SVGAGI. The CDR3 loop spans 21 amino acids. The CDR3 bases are TGTGCCAGCAGTTCGGGACAGGAAGGGAATGAGCAGTTCATTCTTAACTATGGCTACACCTTC. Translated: CASSSGQEGNEQFILNYGYTF.

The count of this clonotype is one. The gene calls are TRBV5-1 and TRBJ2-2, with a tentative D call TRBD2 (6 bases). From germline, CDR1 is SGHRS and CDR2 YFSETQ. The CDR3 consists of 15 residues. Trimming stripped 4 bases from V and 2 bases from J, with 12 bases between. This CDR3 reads CASSPRLENTGELFF. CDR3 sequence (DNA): TGCGCCAGCAGCCCTCGACTAGAAAACACCGGGGAGCTGTTTTTT.

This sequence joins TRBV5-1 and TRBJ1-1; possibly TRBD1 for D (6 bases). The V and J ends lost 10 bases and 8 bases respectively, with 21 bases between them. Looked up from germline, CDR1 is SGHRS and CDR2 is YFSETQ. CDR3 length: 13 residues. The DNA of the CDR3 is TGCGCCGGCATCCGGGACGGGGGGCGCGAAGCTTTCTTT. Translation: CAGIRDGGREAFF.

CDR3 sequence: CASTVLAGGLDEQFF. The CDR3 coding sequence is TGTGCCAGCACTGTACTAGCGGGTGGGTTAGATGAGCAGTTCTTC. This chain connects TRBV6-1 to TRBJ2-1, with 9 bases aligning to TRBD2. With V trimmed by 7 bases and J by 8 bases, 12 bases remained unmatched. Germline values: CDR1 MNHNS, CDR2 SASEGT. The CDR3 length is 15 residues.

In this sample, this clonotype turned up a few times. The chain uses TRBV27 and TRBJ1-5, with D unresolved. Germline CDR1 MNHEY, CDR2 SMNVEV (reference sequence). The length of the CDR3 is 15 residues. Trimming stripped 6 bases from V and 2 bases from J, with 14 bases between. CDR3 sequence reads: CASSVIGPGNQPQHF. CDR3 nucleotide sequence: TGTGCCAGCAGCGTCATCGGTCCGGGCAATCAGCCCCAGCATTTT.

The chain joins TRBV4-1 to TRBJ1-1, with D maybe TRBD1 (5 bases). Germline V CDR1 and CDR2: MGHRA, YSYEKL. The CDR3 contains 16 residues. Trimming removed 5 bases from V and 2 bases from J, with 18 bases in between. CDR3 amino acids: CASSYPFGDGNTEAFF. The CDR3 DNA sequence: TGCGCCAGCAGCTACCCCTTTGGGGACGGAAACACTGAAGCTTTCTTT.